The TCR beta chain under discussion was sequenced for a study of blood T cell repertoires in COVID-19. Per germline, CDR1 MNHNS and CDR2 SASEGT. This CDR3 comprises 20 residues. V lost 0 bases to trimming and J lost 0 bases, with 18 bases between them. Produced via immunoSEQ multiplex PCR; TCRdb's table is partial and in-frame only. The sample comprises around 160,000 clones, 80% to 90% of which are singletons, and roughly two fifths rests with the top ten. This TCR came from a human donor in a cohort sampled during active COVID-19. Material: peripheral blood. The chain couples TRBV6-1 to TRBJ2-6; perhaps TRBD2 as D (6 bases). The CDR3: CASSEARGRGSGSGANVLTF. The CDR3 nucleotides read TGTGCCAGCAGTGAAGCTAGAGGGCGGGGTTCGGGCTCTGGGGCCAACGTCCTGACTTTC.